A single sample gave rise to the 10 T cell receptor beta chains below, sequenced in a study of blood T cell repertoires in COVID-19. The method was immunoSEQ multiplex PCR; TCRdb's version includes in-frame clones alone and lacks a portion of them. The sample includes 200,000 to 250,000 clones, nearly 90% of them seen just once. The sequenced sample consisted of peripheral blood. Receptor source: a man aged 50 or older with COVID-19, enrolled during active disease.

This chain connects TRBV5-4 to TRBJ2-7, with TRBD1 identical over 8 bases. The CDR3 runs 14 residues. V lost 2 bases and J lost 3; bases outside the gene matches: 4. CDR1 is SGHNT and CDR2 is YYREEE in the germline V gene (reference sequence). In DNA, the CDR3 is TGTGCCAGCAGCTTCGGACAGGGTCTCTACGAGCAGTACTTC. It codes for CASSFGQGLYEQYF.

The chain carries TRBV3-1 (or the pseudogene TRBV3-2) and TRBJ1-4; 9 nucleotides align to TRBD1. The V gene end was trimmed by 2 bases and the J gene end by 8 bases; junction bases not matched to a gene: 12. Per germline, CDR1 LGHDT and CDR2 YNNKEL (reference sequence). There are 17 residues in the CDR3. The CDR3 nucleotides read TGTGCCAGCAGCCAAAACCCCGGTACAGGGACAGGGGAAAAACTGTTTTTT. It is translated as CASSQNPGTGTGEKLFF.

The chain links TRBV24-1 to TRBJ2-2, with 7 bases aligning to TRBD1. The germline V gene encodes CDR1 KGHDR and CDR2 SFDVKD. This CDR3 region has 13 residues. After removal of 3 bases from V and 6 bases from J, the junction contained 0 bases not matched to a gene. The DNA of the CDR3 is TGTGCCACCAGTGATGGGACAGCCGGGGAGCTGTTTTTT. The encoded protein is CATSDGTAGELFF.

The chain employs TRBV6-2 or TRBV6-3 and TRBJ2-5; 10 bases align to TRBD1. Germline CDR1 and CDR2: MNHEY and SVGEGT. V lost 2 bases to trimming and J lost 7 bases; unmatched junction nucleotides: 7. The CDR3 extends over 15 amino acids. CDR3 in amino acids: CASSYGTGAQGTQYF. In nucleotides, the CDR3 is TGTGCCAGCAGTTACGGGACAGGGGCCCAGGGGACCCAGTACTTC.

This chain links TRBV6-2 or TRBV6-3 with TRBJ2-2; TRBD1 matches at 9 bases. V was pared by 4 bases and J by 13 bases, with 4 bases of the junction left unmatched. The CDR3 spans 12 residues. Germline V gene lookup returns CDR1 MNHEY and CDR2 SVGEGT. CDR3 loop: CASSSGTGWLFF. The CDR3 nucleotides are TGTGCCAGCAGTTCCGGGACAGGGTGGCTGTTTTTT.

The J gene is TRBJ2-2, the V gene TRBV3-1 (or the pseudogene TRBV3-2); TRBD1 is a possible D gene (6 bases). Germline assignment: CDR1 LGHDT and CDR2 YNNKEL (reference sequence). The V gene lost 0 bases and the J gene lost 0 bases, with 14 bases spanning the gap. The CDR3 consists of 18 residues. Here the CDR3 DNA reads TGTGCCAGCAGCCAAGAGATCCAGGGGTTCGCGAACACCGGGGAGCTGTTTTTT. This translates into CASSQEIQGFANTGELFF.

The genes are TRBV7-2 and TRBJ1-1; 7 bases map to TRBD1. The junction had 8 bases not matched to a gene; V was cut back by 1 base and J by 6 bases. There are 15 residues in the CDR3. CDR1 and CDR2 from the germline V gene are SGHTA and FQGNSA. CDR3 DNA sequence: TGTGCCAGCAGCTTAGATAACAGGGGAAACTCTGAAGCTTTCTTT. It codes for CASSLDNRGNSEAFF.

This chain connects TRBV24-1 to TRBJ2-5, with 7 bases matching TRBD1. Germline V CDR1 and CDR2: KGHDR, SFDVKD. Trimming cost V 3 bases and J 7 bases; bases outside gene matches: 13. This CDR3 region has 16 residues. This CDR3 is CATSDPTGPEGGTQYF. Written as DNA, the CDR3 is TGTGCCACCAGTGATCCGACAGGGCCCGAAGGGGGGACCCAGTACTTC.

The genes are TRBV11-2 and TRBJ2-5; 8 bases fit TRBD2. Trimming took 4 bases from V and 2 from J; bases not matched to a gene: 6. The CDR3 consists of 15 residues. CDR1 SGHAT and CDR2 FQNNGV come from the germline V gene. DNA of the CDR3: TGTGCCAGCAGCTCCTCCCGCGGGGGGCAAGAGACCCAGTACTTC. Protein: CASSSSRGGQETQYF. The full variable domain, in which reference TRBV11-2 and TRBJ2-5 provide the parts outside the CDR3, is EAGVAQSPRYKIIEKRQSVAFWCNPISGHATLYWYQQILGQGPKLLIQFQNNGVVDDSQLPKDRFSAERLKGVDSTLKIQPAKLEDSAVYLCASSSSRGGQETQYFGPGTRLLVL.

This rearrangement joins TRBV4-3 to TRBJ2-7; a possible D gene is TRBD2 (5 bases). V was clipped by 0 bases and J by 3 bases, with 12 bases between them. Germline CDR1 reads LGHNA; CDR2 reads YSLEER. CDR3 length: 15 amino acids. CDR3 in DNA: TGCGCCAGCAGCCAAGAGGAGCGGCCATACTACGAGCAGTACTTC. Encoded protein: CASSQEERPYYEQYF.